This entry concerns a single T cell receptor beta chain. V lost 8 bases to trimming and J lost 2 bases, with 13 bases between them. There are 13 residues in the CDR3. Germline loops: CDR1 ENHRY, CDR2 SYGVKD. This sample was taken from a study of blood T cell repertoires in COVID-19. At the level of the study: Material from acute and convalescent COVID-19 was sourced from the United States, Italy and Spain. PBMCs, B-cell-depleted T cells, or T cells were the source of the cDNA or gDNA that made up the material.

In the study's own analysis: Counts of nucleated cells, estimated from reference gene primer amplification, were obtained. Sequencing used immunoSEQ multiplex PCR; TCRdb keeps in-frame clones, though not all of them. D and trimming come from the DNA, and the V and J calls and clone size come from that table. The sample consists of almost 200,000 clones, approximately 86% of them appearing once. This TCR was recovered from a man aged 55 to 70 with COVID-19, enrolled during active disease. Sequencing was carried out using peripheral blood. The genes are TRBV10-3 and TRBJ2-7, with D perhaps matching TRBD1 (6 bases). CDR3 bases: TGTGCCATCGGTTCAGGGGTCCCCTACGAGCAGTACTTC. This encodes CAIGSGVPYEQYF.